The rows below give T cell receptor beta chains drawn from one sample of a study of blood T cells in healthy people across ages. Via MiXCR, TCRdb re-called the 5' RACE reads, giving one row per CDR3 protein. The sample contains more than 800,000 distinct CDR3 sequences, 29% of which appear only once. The sample was blood. Receptor source: a woman of 80 years or more in good health. The conserved cysteine and the conserved F or W are not part of the CDR3 here.

J gene | V gene | CDR3 protein
TRBJ1-1 | TRBV10-2 | ASSESQGSTEAF
TRBJ2-3 | TRBV20-1 | SASPGTGYYTQY
TRBJ2-1 | TRBV28 | ASSPFYRDRSFTNEQF
TRBJ1-2 | TRBV5-1 | ASSLAGGEGYT
TRBJ2-1 | TRBV6-6 | ASSSSGAGGFRNEQF
TRBJ2-3 | TRBV11-2 | ASKRDFSTDTQY
TRBJ2-3 | TRBV24-1 | ATSAKSGIATQY
TRBJ1-4 | TRBV11-2 | ASSLDRGGVYEKLF
TRBJ1-2 | TRBV4-2 | ASSQDRTNYGYT
TRBJ1-6 | TRBV4-3 | ASSQNDRDNSPLH
TRBJ2-1 | TRBV7-2 | ASSPQF
TRBJ2-3 | TRBV12-3/TRBV12-4 | ASYQRRGIKSTDTQY
- | TRBV5-1 | ASSPYGSGNSYEQY
TRBJ2-3 | TRBV12-3/TRBV12-4 | ASRSGLAPRTDTQY
TRBJ1-2 | TRBV5-1 | ASSLTTATNYGYT
TRBJ2-7 | TRBV20-1 | SAPSDRTYEQY
TRBJ1-5 | TRBV10-3 | AISAGGGLQPQH
TRBJ1-2 | TRBV6-2/TRBV6-3 | ASSYSTGRYYGYT
TRBJ2-3 | TRBV5-1 | ASSLLLAGNTDTQY
TRBJ2-5 | TRBV2 | ASSDRTGQETQY
TRBJ2-1 | TRBV20-1 | SARDPFQSINGQF
TRBJ2-7 | TRBV19 | ASSGYYEQY
TRBJ1-3 | TRBV12-3/TRBV12-4 | ASRSGGRSGNTIY
TRBJ2-7 | TRBV7-2 | ASSASSGVYEQY
TRBJ2-5 | TRBV5-5 | ASSFSRDIQYNGQY
TRBJ2-1 | TRBV11-3 | ASSLGGPIDEQF
TRBJ2-4 | TRBV9 | ASSSRGTAKNIQY
TRBJ2-1 | TRBV9 | ASSVERGRGVGYNEQF
TRBJ2-6 | TRBV13 | ASSRTAGANVLT
TRBJ2-1 | TRBV20-1 | SASSTSGNEQF
TRBJ2-3 | TRBV15 | ATSRPTSGAPRGLGTQY
TRBJ2-7 | TRBV6-2/TRBV6-3 | ASRPQVWVYRYEQY
TRBJ1-6 | TRBV20-1 | SAVTVSYNSPLH
TRBJ2-5 | TRBV9 | ASSPPLGGGGQETQY
TRBJ1-2 | TRBV2 | ASSLDRGGGSYT
TRBJ1-4 | TRBV7-9 | ASSLVPSATNEKLF
TRBJ2-1 | TRBV10-3 | VIGLAGGNEQF
TRBJ2-5 | TRBV12-3/TRBV12-4 | ASSPNSGSGETQY
TRBJ2-5 | TRBV7-2 | ASSHGTPGETQY
TRBJ2-7 | TRBV5-1 | ASSSLQGPSYEQY
TRBJ1-2 | TRBV18 | ASSPDLQGEGT
TRBJ2-1 | TRBV6-2/TRBV6-3 | ASGPSGGRNEQF